Given below is one T cell receptor beta chain in context. The antigen remains undetermined. V lost 2 bases to trimming and J lost 3 bases; unmatched junction nucleotides: 7. The CDR3 length is 15 residues. Per germline, CDR1 SGHTA and CDR2 FQGNSA. Amplification of TCR alpha and beta CDR3 regions from RNA used iRepertoire nested multiplex PCR. In TCRdb, the multiplex PCR reads were re-called with MiXCR into one record per CDR3 protein. The sample carries about 380,000 distinct CDR3 sequences, roughly 41% recorded once. The sample originates from a study of glioma-infiltrating T cells. Findings of the study overall: Gliomas, especially low-grade, showed above-expected tissue-blood divergence; non-neoplastic patients showed below.

The V and J genes are TRBV7-2 and TRBJ2-7, with 7 nucleotides matching TRBD1. This TCR came from a human donor with low-grade glioma or glioblastoma, undergoing nonglioma brain surgery, or in good health (not recorded which). Input material: glioma tissue, nonneoplastic brain tissue, or PBMCs (not recorded which). CDR3 in DNA: TGTGCCAGCAGCTTACAAGGGACAGTCTTCTACGAGCAGTACTTC. Translating gives CASSLQGTVFYEQYF.